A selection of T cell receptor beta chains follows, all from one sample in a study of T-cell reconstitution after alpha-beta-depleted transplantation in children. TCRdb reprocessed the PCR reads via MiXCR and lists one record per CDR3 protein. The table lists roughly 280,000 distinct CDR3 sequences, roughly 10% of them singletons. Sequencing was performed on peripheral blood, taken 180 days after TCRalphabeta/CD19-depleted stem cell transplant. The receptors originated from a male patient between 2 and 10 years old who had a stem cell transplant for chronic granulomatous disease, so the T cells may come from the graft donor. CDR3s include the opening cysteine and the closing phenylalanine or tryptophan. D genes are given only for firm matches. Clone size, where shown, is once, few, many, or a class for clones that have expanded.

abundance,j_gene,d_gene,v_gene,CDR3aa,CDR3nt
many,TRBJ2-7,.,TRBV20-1,CSASGSQVYEQYF,TGCAGTGCTAGCGGGAGTCAGGTCTACGAGCAGTACTTC
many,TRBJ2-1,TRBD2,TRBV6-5,CANSPGLAGGNEQFF,TGTGCCAACTCCCCGGGACTAGCGGGGGGAAATGAGCAGTTCTTC
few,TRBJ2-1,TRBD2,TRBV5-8,CASAPGASGGHSYNEQFF,TGTGCCAGCGCCCCCGGGGCTAGCGGGGGACACTCCTACAATGAGCAGTTCTTC
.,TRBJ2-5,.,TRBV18,CANSPREETQYF,TGTGCCAACTCACCGAGAGAAGAGACCCAGTACTTC
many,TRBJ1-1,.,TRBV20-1,CSARDQKNTEAFF,TGCAGTGCTAGAGATCAGAAGAACACTGAAGCTTTCTTT
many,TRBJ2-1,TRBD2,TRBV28,CASSGGTSGRFSDEQFF,TGTGCCAGCAGTGGGGGGACTAGCGGGAGATTTTCCGATGAGCAGTTCTTC
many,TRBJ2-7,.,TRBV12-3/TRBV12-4,CASSAGSSYEQYF,TGTGCCAGCAGCGCGGGTTCCTCCTACGAGCAGTACTTC
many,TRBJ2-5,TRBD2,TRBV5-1,CASRGLADQETQYF,TGCGCCAGCAGGGGACTAGCGGACCAAGAGACCCAGTACTTC
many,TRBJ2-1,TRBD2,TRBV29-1,CSARTRLNYNEQFF,TGCAGCGCTAGGACTAGATTAAACTACAATGAGCAGTTCTTC
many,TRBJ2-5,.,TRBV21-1,CASSKETEETQYF,TGTGCCAGCAGCAAAGAGACAGAAGAGACCCAGTACTTC
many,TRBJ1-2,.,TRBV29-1,CSVIRTLYGYTF,TGCAGCGTCATCCGGACCCTCTATGGCTACACCTTC
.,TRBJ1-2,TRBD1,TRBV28,CASSLQGGIYGYTF,TGTGCCAGCAGTCTCCAGGGGGGGATCTATGGCTACACCTTC
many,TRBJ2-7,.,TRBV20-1,CSARIRLSYEQYF,TGCAGTGCTAGAATCCGATTATCCTACGAGCAGTACTTC
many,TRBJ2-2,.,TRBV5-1,CASSGSGQNTGELFF,TGCGCCAGCAGCGGTAGCGGTCAGAACACCGGGGAGCTGTTTTTT
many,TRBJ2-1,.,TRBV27,CASTTFPINEQFF,TGTGCCAGCACCACTTTTCCGATCAATGAGCAGTTCTTC
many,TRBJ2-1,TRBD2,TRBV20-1,CSAPAGSYNEQFF,TGCAGTGCTCCAGCGGGATCCTACAATGAGCAGTTCTTC
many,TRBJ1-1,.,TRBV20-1,CSASTSTGPSTEAFF,TGCAGTGCTTCCACCTCTACAGGGCCCAGCACTGAAGCTTTCTTT
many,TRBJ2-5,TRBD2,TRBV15,CATSREGTSGETQYF,TGTGCCACCAGCAGAGAGGGGACTAGTGGGGAGACCCAGTACTTC
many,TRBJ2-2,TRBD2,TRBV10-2,CASSESERLAGGPNTGELFF,TGCGCCAGCAGTGAGTCTGAAAGGCTAGCGGGAGGGCCGAACACCGGGGAGCTGTTTTTT
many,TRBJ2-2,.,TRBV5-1,CASSPPTGRNTGELFF,TGCGCCAGCAGCCCCCCTACAGGTCGGAACACCGGGGAGCTGTTTTTT
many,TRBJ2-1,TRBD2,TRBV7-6,CASSRSGGHYNEQFF,TGTGCCAGCAGCCGTAGCGGGGGCCACTACAATGAGCAGTTCTTC
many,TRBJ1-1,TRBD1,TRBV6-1,CASSDRGRTEAFF,TGTGCCAGCAGTGACAGGGGGCGGACTGAAGCTTTCTTT
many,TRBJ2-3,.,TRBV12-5,CASLQSQGTDTQYF,TGTGCTAGTCTACAGTCCCAGGGCACAGATACGCAGTATTTT
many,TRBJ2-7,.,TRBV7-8,CASSLARLASYEQYF,TGTGCCAGCAGCTTAGCTCGACTTGCTTCCTACGAGCAGTACTTC
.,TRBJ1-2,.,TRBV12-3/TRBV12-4,CTSSLALSEGGLIGYGYTF,TGTACCAGCAGTTTAGCGCTAAGTGAAGGGGGGCTCATCGGTTATGGCTACACCTTC
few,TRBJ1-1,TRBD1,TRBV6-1,CASSRQGSLTEAFF,TGTGCCAGCAGCCGACAGGGAAGTTTGACTGAAGCTTTCTTT
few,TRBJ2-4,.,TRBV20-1,CSARDHRAAQAKNIQYF,TGCAGTGCTAGAGATCATAGAGCGGCACAAGCCAAAAACATTCAGTACTTC
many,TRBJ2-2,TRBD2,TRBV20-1,CSATISGRASGELFF,TGCAGTGCTACTATTAGCGGGAGGGCCTCCGGGGAGCTGTTTTTT
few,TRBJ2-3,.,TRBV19,CASSKQGKKTTDTQYF,TGTGCCAGTAGTAAGCAGGGAAAGAAGACCACAGATACGCAGTATTTT
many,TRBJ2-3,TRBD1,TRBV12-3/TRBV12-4,CASSAGTGVDTQYF,TGTGCCAGCAGTGCCGGGACAGGGGTGGATACGCAGTATTTT
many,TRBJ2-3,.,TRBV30,CAWTTRLGTQYF,TGTGCCTGGACTACCCGACTTGGTACGCAGTATTTT
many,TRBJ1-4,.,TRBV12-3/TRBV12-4,CASSPDLTGSPEKLFF,TGTGCCAGCAGCCCGGACTTGACAGGCTCCCCAGAAAAACTGTTTTTT
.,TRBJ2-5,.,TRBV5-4,CASSYPGLQETQYF,TGTGCCAGCAGCTATCCGGGGTTGCAAGAGACCCAGTACTTC
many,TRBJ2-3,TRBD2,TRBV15,CATRGADTQYF,TGTGCCACCCGGGGGGCAGATACGCAGTATTTT
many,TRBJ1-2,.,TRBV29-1,CSVEGFTGAKTF,TGCAGCGTTGAAGGATTTACCGGGGCCAAGACCTTC
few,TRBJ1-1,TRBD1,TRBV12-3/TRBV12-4,CASSLGTGGITEAFF,TGTGCCAGCAGTCTTGGGACAGGGGGTATCACTGAAGCTTTCTTT
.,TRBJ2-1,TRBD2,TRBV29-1,CSVWGTSGGSGLVWNELFF,TGCAGCGTTTGGGGAACTAGCGGGGGGTCTGGGTTGGTGTGGAATGAGCTGTTCTTC
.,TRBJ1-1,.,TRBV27,CASSLQGEATEAFF,TGTGCCAGCAGTTTACAGGGCGAGGCCACTGAAGCTTTCTTT
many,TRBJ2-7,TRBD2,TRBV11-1,CASSLARLAAPYEQYF,TGTGCCAGCAGCTTAGCGCGGCTAGCGGCCCCCTACGAGCAGTACTTC
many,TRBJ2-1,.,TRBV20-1,CSAGLQDLSSYNEQFF,TGCAGTGCTGGGTTACAGGACCTCAGCTCCTACAATGAGCAGTTCTTC
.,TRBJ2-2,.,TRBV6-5,CASSYSSRRSPPHTGELFF,TGTGCCAGCAGTTACTCGAGCCGGCGGTCTCCCCCCCACACCGGGGAGCTGTTTTTT
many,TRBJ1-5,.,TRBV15,CATSRAGEWGQPQHF,TGTGCCACCAGCAGAGCAGGAGAGTGGGGGCAGCCCCAGCATTTT
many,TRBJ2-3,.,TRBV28,CASSKTGTRTPTDTQYF,TGTGCCAGCAGTAAGACCGGGACAAGGACCCCCACAGATACGCAGTATTTT